Shown below are 5 T cell receptor beta chains from a single sample sequenced in a study of T-cell memory formation after mild COVID-19. TCRdb fed the 5' RACE reads into MiXCR, producing one record per CDR3 protein. The sample lists some 320,000 distinct CDR3 sequences, approximately 16% occurring once. The sample comprised PBMCs or a T cell subset sorted from them (not recorded which). The source is a man younger than 35 who had mild COVID-19 (a few samples of this study predate the infection). Cell type and time point are not known.

This clonotype was seen many times. The gene calls are TRBV7-3 and TRBJ2-2; D is possibly TRBD1 (6 bases). The CDR3 has 13 amino acids. The V gene lost 6 bases and the J gene lost 1 base, with 6 bases spanning the gap. Germline V CDR1 and CDR2: SGHTA, FQGTGA. CDR3 protein: CASRGQNTGELFF. The CDR3, as DNA: TGTGCCAGCAGGGGACAGAACACCGGGGAGCTGTTTTTT. The full variable domain, in which reference TRBV7-3 and TRBJ2-2 provide the parts outside the CDR3, is GAGVSQTPSNKVTEKGKYVELRCDPISGHTALYWYRQSLGQGPEFLIYFQGTGAADDSGLPNDRFFAVRPEGSVSTLKIQRTERGDSAVYLCASRGQNTGELFFGEGSRLTVL.

This chain joins TRBV6-5 and TRBJ2-1; TRBD2 might be the D (6 bases). Germline V lookup: CDR1 MNHEY, CDR2 SVGAGI. Trimming took 6 bases from V and 2 from J, leaving 26 bases between them. The CDR3 is made up of 19 amino acids. The CDR3 DNA follows: TGTGCCAGCAGCCGTGAGAGCTCGGGGGACCAACGTCCCTACAATGAGCAGTTCTTC. Translating gives CASSRESSGDQRPYNEQFF.

This chain connects TRBV6-5 to TRBJ2-2; TRBD2 matches at 9 bases. In germline, CDR1 is MNHEY, CDR2 SVGAGI. V gave up 4 bases and J gave up 8 bases; unmatched junction bases: 11. This CDR3 region has 16 residues. CDR3 nucleotide sequence: TGTGCCAGCAGTTCGGGGGCTGCTAGCGGGGAAGGGGAGCTGTTTTTT. This gives the protein CASSSGAASGEGELFF.

The rearrangement joins TRBV2 to TRBJ2-3; TRBD2 is a possible D gene (7 bases). V was clipped by 3 bases and J by 2 bases, with 12 bases between them. The CDR3 is 15 amino acids. CDR1 SNHLY and CDR2 FYNNEI come from the germline V gene. The CDR3 region is CASSDGRGLTDTQYF. The CDR3 DNA follows: TGTGCCAGCAGTGACGGGCGGGGGCTCACAGATACGCAGTATTTT.

In this sample, this clonotype turned up a few times. The chain uses TRBV10-3 and TRBJ2-7, with 9 bases fitting TRBD1. V shed 0 bases, J shed 4 bases, and the junction held 4 bases outside the gene matches. Germline CDR1 reads ENHRY; CDR2 reads SYGVKD. The CDR3 runs to 15 residues. The DNA of the CDR3 is TGTGCCATCAGTGAGTCTGGGACAGGGCATTACGAGCAGTACTTC. Translating gives CAISESGTGHYEQYF.